This entry concerns a single T cell receptor beta chain. Its antigen remains unknown. Random hexamers were used to reverse transcribe the RNA input (about 0.5 to 1 ug). Amplification of the TCR beta CDR3 was carried out by immunoSEQ multiplex PCR, which spanned a total of 54 Vbeta and 13 Jbeta segments. Using its own MiXCR run on the immunoSEQ multiplex PCR reads, TCRdb lists one record per CDR3 protein. The data show tens of thousands of distinct CDR3 sequences, roughly 94% seen once. This CDR3 contains 14 residues. Looked up from germline, CDR1 is MNHEY and CDR2 is SMNVEV (reference sequence). The ends lost 3 bases at V and 10 bases at J; junction bases unmatched: 5. The entry originates in a study of CD8 T cells in Susac syndrome. TCR beta sequencing covered blood CD8+ and CD4+ T cells. Isolation of CD8+ and CD4+ T cells was performed negatively, whereas enrichment of TEMRA cells was done by FACS.

Broader study findings: As the study acknowledged, the number of individuals in its TCR sequencing and HLA analysis was relatively small.

The sequence was collected from a human donor with Susac syndrome. V gene TRBV27 combines with J gene TRBJ1-6; the match to TRBD1 covers 8 bases. The sequenced sample was CD8+ T cells from PBMCs. The CDR3 DNA reads as TGTGCCAGCAGTTTTGGCAGGGGGCAATCACCCCTCCACTTT. Translated, it gives CASSFGRGQSPLHF.